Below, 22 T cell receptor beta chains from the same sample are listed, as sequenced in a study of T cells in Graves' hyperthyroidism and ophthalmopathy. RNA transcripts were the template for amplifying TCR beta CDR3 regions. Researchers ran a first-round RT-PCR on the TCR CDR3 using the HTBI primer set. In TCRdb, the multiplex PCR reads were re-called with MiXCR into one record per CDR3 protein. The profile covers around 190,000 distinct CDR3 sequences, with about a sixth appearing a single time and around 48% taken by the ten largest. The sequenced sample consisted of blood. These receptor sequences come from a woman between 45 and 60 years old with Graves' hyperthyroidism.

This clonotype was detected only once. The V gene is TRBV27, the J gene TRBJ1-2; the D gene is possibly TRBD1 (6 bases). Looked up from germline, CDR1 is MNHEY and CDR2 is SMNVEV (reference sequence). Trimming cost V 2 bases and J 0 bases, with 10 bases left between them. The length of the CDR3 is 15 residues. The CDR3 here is CASSLDRSSNYGYTF. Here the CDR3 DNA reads TGTGCCAGCAGTTTAGACAGGAGTTCTAACTATGGCTACACCTTC.

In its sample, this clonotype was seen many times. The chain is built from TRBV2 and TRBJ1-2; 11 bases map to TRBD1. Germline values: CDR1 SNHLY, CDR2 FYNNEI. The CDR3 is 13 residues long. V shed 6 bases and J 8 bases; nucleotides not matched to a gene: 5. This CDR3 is CASSGQGAWGYTF. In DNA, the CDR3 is TGTGCCAGCAGCGGACAGGGGGCGTGGGGCTACACCTTC.

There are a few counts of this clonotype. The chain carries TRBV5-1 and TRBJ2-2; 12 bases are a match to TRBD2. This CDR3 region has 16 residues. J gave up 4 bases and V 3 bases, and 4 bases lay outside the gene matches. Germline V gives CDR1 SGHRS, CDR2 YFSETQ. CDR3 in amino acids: CASSSTGLAGTGELFF. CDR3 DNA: TGCGCCAGCAGCTCAACGGGACTAGCGGGCACCGGGGAGCTGTTTTTT.

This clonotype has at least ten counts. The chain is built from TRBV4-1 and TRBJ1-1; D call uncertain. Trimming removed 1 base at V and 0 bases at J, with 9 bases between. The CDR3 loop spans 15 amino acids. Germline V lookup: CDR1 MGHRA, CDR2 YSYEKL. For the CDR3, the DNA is TGCGCCAGCAGCCAAGTAAGGGCGGTGAACACTGAAGCTTTCTTT. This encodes CASSQVRAVNTEAFF.

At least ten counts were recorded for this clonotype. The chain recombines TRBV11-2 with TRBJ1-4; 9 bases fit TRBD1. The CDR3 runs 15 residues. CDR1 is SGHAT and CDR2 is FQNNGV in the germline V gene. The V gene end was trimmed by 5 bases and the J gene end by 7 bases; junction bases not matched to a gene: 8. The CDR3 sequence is CASSALGQGGEKLFF. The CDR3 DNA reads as TGTGCCAGCAGCGCCCTGGGACAGGGCGGTGAAAAACTGTTTTTT.

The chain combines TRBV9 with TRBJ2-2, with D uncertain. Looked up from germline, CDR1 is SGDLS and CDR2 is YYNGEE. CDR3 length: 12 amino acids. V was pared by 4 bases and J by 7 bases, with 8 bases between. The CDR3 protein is CASSLPNGELFF. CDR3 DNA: TGTGCCAGCAGCCTACCTAACGGGGAGCTGTTTTTT.

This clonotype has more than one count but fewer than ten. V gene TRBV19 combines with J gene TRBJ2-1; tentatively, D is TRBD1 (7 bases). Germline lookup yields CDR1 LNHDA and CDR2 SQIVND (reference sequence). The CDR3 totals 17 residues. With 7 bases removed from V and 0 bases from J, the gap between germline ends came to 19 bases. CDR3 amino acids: CASTRGTHRGSYNEQFF. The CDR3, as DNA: TGTGCCAGTACCCGGGGGACCCACAGGGGCTCCTACAATGAGCAGTTCTTC.

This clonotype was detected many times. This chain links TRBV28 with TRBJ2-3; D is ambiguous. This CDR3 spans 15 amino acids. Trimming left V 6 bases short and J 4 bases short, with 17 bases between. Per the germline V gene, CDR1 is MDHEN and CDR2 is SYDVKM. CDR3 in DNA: TGTGCCAGCAGCAGCCCTGGAAGGGATCCAGATACGCAGTATTTT. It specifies CASSSPGRDPDTQYF.

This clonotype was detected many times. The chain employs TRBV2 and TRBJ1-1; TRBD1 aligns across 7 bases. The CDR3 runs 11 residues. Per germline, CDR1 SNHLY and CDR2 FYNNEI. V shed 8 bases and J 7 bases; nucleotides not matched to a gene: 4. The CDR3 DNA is TGTGCCAGCCACAGGGGTGGTGAAGCTTTCTTT. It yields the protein CASHRGGEAFF.

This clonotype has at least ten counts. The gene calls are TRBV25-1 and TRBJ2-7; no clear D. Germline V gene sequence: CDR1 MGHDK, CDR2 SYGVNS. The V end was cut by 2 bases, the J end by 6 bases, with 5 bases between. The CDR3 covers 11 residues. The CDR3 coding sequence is TGTGCCAGCAGTGAAAGAGGCGAGCAGTACTTC. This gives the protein CASSERGEQYF.

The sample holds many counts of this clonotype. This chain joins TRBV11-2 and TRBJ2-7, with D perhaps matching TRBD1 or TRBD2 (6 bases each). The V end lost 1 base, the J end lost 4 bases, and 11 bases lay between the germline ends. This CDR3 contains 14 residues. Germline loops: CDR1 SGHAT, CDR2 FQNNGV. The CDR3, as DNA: TGTGCCAGCAGCTTAGGTAGGGGGGAATACGAGCAGTACTTC. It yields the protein CASSLGRGEYEQYF.

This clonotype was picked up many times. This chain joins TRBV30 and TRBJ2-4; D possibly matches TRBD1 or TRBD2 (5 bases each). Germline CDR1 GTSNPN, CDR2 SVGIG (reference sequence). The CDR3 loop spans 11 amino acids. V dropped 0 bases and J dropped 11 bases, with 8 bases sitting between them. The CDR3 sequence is CAWSVGTLQYF. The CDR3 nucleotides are TGTGCCTGGAGTGTAGGGACCCTTCAGTACTTC.

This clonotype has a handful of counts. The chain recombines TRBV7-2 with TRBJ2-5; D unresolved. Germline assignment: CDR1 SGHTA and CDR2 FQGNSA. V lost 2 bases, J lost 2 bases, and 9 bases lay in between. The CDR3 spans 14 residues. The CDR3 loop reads CASSLSRSQETQYF. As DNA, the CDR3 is TGTGCCAGCAGCTTATCCCGATCGCAAGAGACCCAGTACTTC.

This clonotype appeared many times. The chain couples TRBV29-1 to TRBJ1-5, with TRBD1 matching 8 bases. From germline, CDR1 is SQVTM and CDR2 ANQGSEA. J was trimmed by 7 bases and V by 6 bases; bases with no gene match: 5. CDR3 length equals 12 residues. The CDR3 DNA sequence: TGCAGCGTAAATGACAGGGGACAGCCCCAGCATTTT. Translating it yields CSVNDRGQPQHF.

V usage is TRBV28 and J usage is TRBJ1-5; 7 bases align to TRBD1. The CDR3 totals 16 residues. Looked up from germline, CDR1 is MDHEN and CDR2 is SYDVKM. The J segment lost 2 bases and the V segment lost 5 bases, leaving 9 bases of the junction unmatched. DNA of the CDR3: TGTGCCAGCAGTACCTACAGGGGTCGTGGCAATCAGCCCCAGCATTTT. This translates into CASSTYRGRGNQPQHF.

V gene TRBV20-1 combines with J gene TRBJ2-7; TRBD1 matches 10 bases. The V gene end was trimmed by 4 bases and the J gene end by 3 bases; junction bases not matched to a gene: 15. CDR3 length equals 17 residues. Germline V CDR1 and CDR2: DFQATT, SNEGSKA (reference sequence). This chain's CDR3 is CSATPDRGLGHDYEQYF. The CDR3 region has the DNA TGCAGTGCTACACCCGACAGGGGGCTTGGCCATGACTACGAGCAGTACTTC.

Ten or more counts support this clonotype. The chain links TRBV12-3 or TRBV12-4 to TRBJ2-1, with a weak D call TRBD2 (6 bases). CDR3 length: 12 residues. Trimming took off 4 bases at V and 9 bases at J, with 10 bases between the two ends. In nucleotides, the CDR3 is TGTGCCAGCAGTTCGGGGGTCGGTGAGCAGTTCTTC. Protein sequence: CASSSGVGEQFF.

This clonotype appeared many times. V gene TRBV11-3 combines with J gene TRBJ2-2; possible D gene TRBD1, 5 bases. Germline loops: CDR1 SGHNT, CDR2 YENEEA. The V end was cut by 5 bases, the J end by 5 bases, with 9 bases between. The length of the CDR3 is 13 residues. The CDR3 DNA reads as TGTGCCAGCAGCGAAGGGGAAACCGGGGAGCTGTTTTTT. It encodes CASSEGETGELFF.

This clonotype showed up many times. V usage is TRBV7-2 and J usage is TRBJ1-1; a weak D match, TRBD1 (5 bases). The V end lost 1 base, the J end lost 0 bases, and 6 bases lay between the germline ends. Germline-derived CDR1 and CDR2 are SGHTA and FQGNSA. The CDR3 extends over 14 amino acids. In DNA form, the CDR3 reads TGTGCCAGCAGCTTAGGGGGCGTGAACACTGAAGCTTTCTTT. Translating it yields CASSLGGVNTEAFF.

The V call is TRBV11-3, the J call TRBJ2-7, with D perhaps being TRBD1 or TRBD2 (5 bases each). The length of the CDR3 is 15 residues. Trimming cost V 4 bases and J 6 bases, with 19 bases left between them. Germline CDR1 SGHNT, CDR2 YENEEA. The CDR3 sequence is CASSSPGTAASEQYF. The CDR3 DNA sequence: TGTGCCAGCAGCTCCCCTGGGACCGCCGCCTCCGAGCAGTACTTC.

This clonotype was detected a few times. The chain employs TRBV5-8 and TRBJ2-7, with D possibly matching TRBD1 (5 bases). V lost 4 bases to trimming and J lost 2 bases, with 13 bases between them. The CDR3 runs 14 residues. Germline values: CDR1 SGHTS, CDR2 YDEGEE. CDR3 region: CASSPIGETYEQYF. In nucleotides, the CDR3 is TGTGCCAGCAGCCCTATAGGGGAAACCTACGAGCAGTACTTC.

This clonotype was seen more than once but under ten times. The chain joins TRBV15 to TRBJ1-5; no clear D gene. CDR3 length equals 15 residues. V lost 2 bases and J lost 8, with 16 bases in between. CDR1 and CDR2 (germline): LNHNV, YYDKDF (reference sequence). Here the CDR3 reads CATSRNGLESEPQHF. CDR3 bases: TGTGCCACCAGCAGAAATGGACTGGAATCGGAGCCCCAGCATTTT.